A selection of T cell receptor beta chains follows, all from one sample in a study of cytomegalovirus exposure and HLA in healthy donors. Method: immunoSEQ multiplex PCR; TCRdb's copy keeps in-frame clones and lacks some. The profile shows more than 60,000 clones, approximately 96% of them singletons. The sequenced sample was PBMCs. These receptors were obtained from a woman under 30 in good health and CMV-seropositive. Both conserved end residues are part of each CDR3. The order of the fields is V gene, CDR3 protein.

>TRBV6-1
CASSEALSRGLANYGYTF
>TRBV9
CASSVGTSGSYEQFF
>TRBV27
CASSLSGTGVSGELFF
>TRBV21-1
CASSMSRQGTNTEAFF
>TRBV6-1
CASSESLLSYEQYF
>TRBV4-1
CASSQDRGTEKLFF
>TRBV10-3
CAISESMGVEQYF
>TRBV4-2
CASSHGSAPNQQFF
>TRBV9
CASSPSIAGVGEQFF
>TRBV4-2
CASSQGGVSYEQYF
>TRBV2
CASSQTNSNQPQHF
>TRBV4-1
CASSPTTRSRDTQYF
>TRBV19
CASSIGGRGAQYF
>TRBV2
CASSEGRTSGIYEQYF
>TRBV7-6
CASSLQGGQETQYF
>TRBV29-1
CSVGQGNSYNEQFF
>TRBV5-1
CASSHSGSGYEQYF
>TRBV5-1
CASSPHLTSGNPPEQFF
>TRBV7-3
CASSWDIGETQYF
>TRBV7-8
CASSFRDSNTGELFF
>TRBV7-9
CASSFPGQGPSYEQYF
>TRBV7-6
CASSPRLAGRYEQYF
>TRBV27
CASSPNRGRTVGNTIYF
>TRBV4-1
CASSHSRDSYWGYTF
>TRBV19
CASSAQGYETQYF
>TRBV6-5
CASSYWGQGRGEQYF
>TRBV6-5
CASRDRGANEKLFF
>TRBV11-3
CASSPAQGRGYTF
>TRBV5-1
CASSLLAGSSQETQYF
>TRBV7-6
CASSPRTSGAVPYEQYF
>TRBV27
CASSLAGEFYEQYF
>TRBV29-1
CSVERRTSAYTQYF
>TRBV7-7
CASSHGQGASYEQYF
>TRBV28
CASSSVTGRGSYEQYF
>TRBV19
CASSITGTSLEQYF
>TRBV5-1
CASSLPRSDTDTQYF
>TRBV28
CASRPTGLANTEAFF
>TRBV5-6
CASSLQLAGKETQYF
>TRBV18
CASSRGTGGQPQHF
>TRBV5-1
CASSPGGTGFNEQFF